Below are 2 T cell receptor beta chains sequenced from a single sample in a study of yellow fever vaccine responses in identical twins. In TCRdb, the RT-PCR reads were re-called with MiXCR into one record per CDR3 protein. The data contain roughly 14,000 distinct CDR3 sequences, approximately 84% of them singletons. This sample comprised T cells from blood (PBMCs), unsorted or a sorted subset (not recorded which), obtained before or after yellow fever vaccination (not recorded which). These receptors were obtained from a woman in her late teens or twenties who received the yellow fever vaccine.

This chain connects TRBV23-1 to TRBJ2-7, with D perhaps matching TRBD2 (5 bases). TRBV23-1 is an ORF, and what it does is uncertain. The length of the CDR3 is 13 residues. With 10 bases removed from V and 1 base from J, the gap between germline ends came to 14 bases. DNA for the CDR3: TGCGCCAACGGATACGGGGTGTCCTACGAGCAGTACTTC. It encodes CANGYGVSYEQYF.

The chain couples TRBV6-1 to TRBJ2-1; D may be TRBD1 (5 bases). This CDR3 is 13 amino acids long. Germline V gives CDR1 MNHNS, CDR2 SASEGT. Trimming took off 6 bases at V and 9 bases at J, with 15 bases between the two ends. For the CDR3, the DNA is TGTGCCAGCAGCCTCCAGGGTTTTCGTGAGCAGTTCTTC. Its translation is CASSLQGFREQFF.